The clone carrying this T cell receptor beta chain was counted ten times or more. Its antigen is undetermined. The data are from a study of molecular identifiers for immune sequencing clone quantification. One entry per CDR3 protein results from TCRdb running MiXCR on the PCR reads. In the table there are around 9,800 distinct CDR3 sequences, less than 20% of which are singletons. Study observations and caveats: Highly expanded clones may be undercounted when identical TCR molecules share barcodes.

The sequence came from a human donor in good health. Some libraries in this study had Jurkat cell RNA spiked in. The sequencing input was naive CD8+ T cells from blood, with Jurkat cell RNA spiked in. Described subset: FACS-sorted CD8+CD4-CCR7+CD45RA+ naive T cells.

In DNA, the CDR3 is TGTGCCAGCAGCCCCGGGACCCAAGAGACCCAGTACTTC. Translating it yields CASSPGTQETQYF. V and J are TRBV7-9 and TRBJ2-5; D possibly matches TRBD1 or TRBD2 (5 bases each). Germline CDR1 is SEHNR and CDR2 is FQNEAQ (reference sequence). The CDR3 sequence is 13 residues long. The V and J ends lost 5 bases and 1 base respectively, with 8 bases between them.